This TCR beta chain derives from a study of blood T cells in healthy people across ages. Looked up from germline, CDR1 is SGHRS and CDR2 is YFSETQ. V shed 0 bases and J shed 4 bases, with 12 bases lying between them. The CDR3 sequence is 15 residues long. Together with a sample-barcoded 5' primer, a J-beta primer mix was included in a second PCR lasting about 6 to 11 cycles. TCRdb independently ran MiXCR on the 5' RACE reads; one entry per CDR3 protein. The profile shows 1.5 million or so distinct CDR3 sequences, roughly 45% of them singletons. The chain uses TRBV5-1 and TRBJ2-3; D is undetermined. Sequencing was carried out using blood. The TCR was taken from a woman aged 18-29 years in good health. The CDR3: CASSLDGVSADTQYF. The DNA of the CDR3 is TGCGCCAGCAGCTTGGATGGGGTTTCGGCAGATACGCAGTATTTT.